A selection of T cell receptor beta chains follows, all from one sample in a study of T cells in Graves' hyperthyroidism and ophthalmopathy. Each CDR3 protein gets one entry after TCRdb re-called the multiplex PCR reads with MiXCR. The sample yields roughly 600,000 distinct CDR3 sequences, roughly 15% seen once. Sequencing was performed on blood. These receptors were obtained from a woman aged 50 to 65 with Graves' ophthalmopathy. CDR3s leave out the opening cysteine and the closing phenylalanine or tryptophan.

j_call cdr3_length v_call cdr3_aa
TRBJ2-7 12 TRBV7-2 ASSFDGTGYEQY
TRBJ2-3 15 TRBV29-1 SVGGLAGGVSTDTQY
TRBJ2-1 14 TRBV7-8 ASSQPDWYSYNEQF
TRBJ2-2 13 TRBV6-1 ASSALLGPSGELF
TRBJ2-2 13 TRBV9 ASSVERAWAGELF
TRBJ1-1 11 TRBV28 ASSSPGDHEAF
TRBJ1-5 11 TRBV30 AWTENSNQPQH
TRBJ2-3 14 TRBV12-3/TRBV12-4 ASSLRSSGSPDTQY
TRBJ2-2 16 TRBV7-9 ASSLNQSAGVPTGELF
TRBJ2-1 14 TRBV11-3 ASSTTTTKSYNEQF
TRBJ2-3 12 TRBV5-6 ASSLPLGSDTQY
TRBJ1-3 13 TRBV9 ASSAEASSGNTIY
TRBJ2-7 12 TRBV6-2/TRBV6-3 ASSYRDNPYEQY
TRBJ1-2 11 TRBV5-1 ASSLEPGGGYT
TRBJ2-3 17 TRBV11-2 ASSLDRSRGLGSTDTQY
TRBJ1-5 11 TRBV2 ASKVLVDQPQH
TRBJ1-5 13 TRBV5-1 ASWFPGKINQPQH
TRBJ2-1 13 TRBV12-3/TRBV12-4 ASSLETGLEEEQF
TRBJ1-4 12 TRBV28 ASRLQGNNEKLF
TRBJ2-1 13 TRBV4-3 ASSQDGANYNEQF
TRBJ2-7 13 TRBV5-1 ASSSGQGETYEQY
TRBJ2-1 17 TRBV28 ASSSPGTSGRARYNEQF
TRBJ2-1 11 TRBV19 ASSIGGRNEQF
TRBJ2-1 11 TRBV12-3/TRBV12-4 ASSLGGEKEQF
TRBJ2-6 13 TRBV20-1 SARVRGGSANVLT
TRBJ2-2 14 TRBV2 ASSDEPYANTGELF
TRBJ2-1 10 TRBV20-1 SAPKLSLEQF
TRBJ2-7 9 TRBV12-3/TRBV12-4 ASTEGYEQY
TRBJ2-2 13 TRBV14 ASSPTGRVTGELF
TRBJ1-2 11 TRBV27 ASSLSGTGVFT
TRBJ1-4 12 TRBV12-3/TRBV12-4 ASSSGGQWGKLF
TRBJ2-2 15 TRBV2 ASRGFLLAENTGELF
TRBJ2-3 13 TRBV4-3 ASSQDGGRTDTQY
TRBJ1-2 10 TRBV18 ASSERGAGYT
TRBJ2-1 13 TRBV3-1 ASSLGQVMGNEQF
TRBJ2-7 11 TRBV24-1 AISDFRTMKQY
TRBJ2-5 13 TRBV19 ASSTTGGLGETQY
TRBJ2-5 12 TRBV20-1 SASLQGPQETQY
TRBJ2-5 12 TRBV20-1 SARDSTGVETQY
TRBJ1-1 11 TRBV14 ASSLKMNTEAF
TRBJ2-7 14 TRBV18 ASSRGQGAPTYEQY
TRBJ2-1 15 TRBV4-3 ASSQDGLAGSYNEQF
TRBJ1-1 12 TRBV30 AWRTGTANTEAF
TRBJ1-1 13 TRBV3-1 ASSQEWGSNTEAF
TRBJ2-6 16 TRBV6-1 ASSLRLAGYSGANVLT
TRBJ2-3 16 TRBV7-9 AIQTLQTSGRAQDTQY
TRBJ1-4 16 TRBV27 ASVDPGTPPSTNEKLF
TRBJ1-1 12 TRBV19 ASTLTTGATEAF
TRBJ2-2 16 TRBV12-3/TRBV12-4 ASSPGWGIERNTGELF
TRBJ1-1 11 TRBV6-1 ASSFRGNTEAF
TRBJ2-1 13 TRBV20-1 SASLGQGMDNEQF
TRBJ1-2 12 TRBV4-3 ASSPGPAAYGYT
TRBJ1-4 11 TRBV19 ASSIEQGYKLF
TRBJ2-3 14 TRBV15 ATSRNSGSGPDTQY